This TCR beta chain emerged from a study of blood T cell repertoires in COVID-19. Germline-derived CDR1 and CDR2 are SGHDN and FVKESK. CDR3 length equals 15 residues. V was clipped by 2 bases and J by 4 bases, with 13 bases between them. TCRdb keeps only in-frame clones here, not all; method: immunoSEQ multiplex PCR. The data hold fewer than 250,000 clones, with about 83% observed a single time. The J gene is TRBJ2-3, the V gene TRBV14; possibly TRBD2 for D (5 bases). Source material: peripheral blood. The sequence was collected from a woman in her forties or fifties with acute or convalescent COVID-19. The CDR3 nucleotides read TGTGCCAGCAGCCAAATTTTCGGGGAAGCAGATACGCAGTATTTT. This codes for CASSQIFGEADTQYF.